The 23 T cell receptor beta chains reported below all come from one sample, sequenced in a study of cytomegalovirus exposure and HLA in healthy donors. PCR amplification relied on 60 Vbeta primers (plus 13 Jbeta primers). Using immunoSEQ multiplex PCR, the repertoire was profiled, and TCRdb retains in-frame clones only, with some absent. The sample lists roughly 97,000 clones, around a tenth occurring once. What was sequenced was PBMCs. The receptors derive from a man aged 45-65 years in good health and CMV-seropositive.

The V and J genes are TRBV6-6 and TRBJ2-5, with TRBD1 as a possible D gene (5 bases). Germline V gene lookup returns CDR1 MNHNY and CDR2 SVGAGI (reference sequence). This CDR3 region has 14 residues. Trimming took off 2 bases at V and 4 bases at J, with 11 bases between the two ends. CDR3 nucleotide sequence: TGTGCCAGCAGTTACGCAACAGGAGTAGAGACCCAGTACTTC. Protein sequence: CASSYATGVETQYF.

This rearrangement joins TRBV6-6 to TRBJ1-6, with D perhaps matching TRBD1 (5 bases). Germline CDR1 and CDR2: MNHNY and SVGAGI (reference sequence). The CDR3 spans 15 residues. The V end lost 2 bases, the J end lost 9 bases, and 14 bases lay between the germline ends. The CDR3 bases are TGTGCCAGCAGTTACGAGGCAGGGCGCGGTTCACCCCTCCACTTT. This codes for CASSYEAGRGSPLHF.

V gene TRBV12-1 combines with J gene TRBJ1-5; no DNA check was done on the table's D call, TRBD1. TRBV12-1 is a known pseudogene. The CDR3 is 13 residues long. CDR3 coding DNA: TGTGCCAGCAGCCAAGACAGGGACCAGCCCCAGCATTTT. As protein: CASSQDRDQPQHF.

The V and J genes are TRBV5-5 and TRBJ1-5; TRBD1 aligns across 11 bases. The CDR3 is 14 residues long. CDR1 SGHKS and CDR2 YYEKEE come from the germline V gene (reference sequence). V trimming: 4 bases; J trimming: 6 bases; junction bases outside the gene matches: 3. This CDR3 is CASSEGTGGQPQHF. CDR3 DNA sequence: TGTGCCAGCAGCGAGGGGACAGGGGGTCAGCCCCAGCATTTT.

The table lists this clone with a few counts. This chain uses TRBV6-5 with TRBJ1-1; D is uncertain. Per the germline V gene, CDR1 is MNHEY and CDR2 is SVGAGI. V was cut by 6 bases and J by 8 bases, with 13 bases left in between. The CDR3 is 12 residues long. This CDR3 reads CASRSAGTEAFF. In nucleotides, the CDR3 is TGTGCCAGCAGATCGGCGGGCACGGAAGCTTTCTTT.

This chain uses TRBV29-1 with TRBJ1-4, with 9 bases aligning to TRBD1. Trimming at V came to 4 bases and at J to 2 bases, leaving 8 bases not matched to a gene. The CDR3 extends over 16 amino acids. Germline loops: CDR1 SQVTM, CDR2 ANQGSEA. CDR3 protein: CSVGGDRASTNEKLFF. DNA of the CDR3: TGCAGCGTTGGAGGGGACAGGGCTTCTACTAATGAAAAACTGTTTTTT.

The V and J genes are TRBV28 and TRBJ1-6; possible D gene TRBD1, 6 bases. Trimming removed 7 bases from V and 4 bases from J, with 20 bases in between. The germline CDR1 and CDR2 sequences are MDHEN and SYDVKM. This CDR3 has 17 residues. CDR3 in amino acids: CASITSAGARYNSPLHF. CDR3 DNA sequence: TGTGCCAGCATAACCTCGGCAGGGGCCCGATATAATTCACCCCTCCACTTT. Drawing the rest from reference TRBV28 and TRBJ1-6, the complete variable domain is DVKVTQSSRYLVKRTGEKVFLECVQDMDHENMFWYRQDPGLGLRLIYFSYDVKMKEKGDIPEGYSVSREKKERFSLILESASTNQTSMYLCASITSAGARYNSPLHFGNGTRLTVT.

This clone was counted between two and nine times. This sequence joins TRBV28 and TRBJ1-2; possible D gene TRBD1, 6 bases. V was shortened by 2 bases and J by 1 base, with 14 bases between the two germline ends. The CDR3 runs 16 residues. CDR1 MDHEN and CDR2 SYDVKM come from the germline V gene. This chain's CDR3 is CASSLARGMGNYGYTF. For the CDR3, the DNA is TGTGCCAGCAGTTTAGCCAGGGGAATGGGTAACTATGGCTACACCTTC.

The V gene is TRBV29-1, the J gene TRBJ2-3; D uncertain. The V gene's germline CDR1 is SQVTM and CDR2 ANQGSEA. Trimming pared 3 bases from V and 5 bases from J, leaving 6 bases between. The length of the CDR3 is 11 residues. The CDR3 coding sequence is TGCAGCGTTGATATCGGAGATACGCAGTATTTT. Its protein product is CSVDIGDTQYF.

J is TRBJ2-7 and V is TRBV7-9, with D perhaps matching TRBD1 (6 bases). CDR3 length: 14 residues. Germline CDR1 and CDR2: SEHNR and FQNEAQ (reference sequence). With 5 bases removed from V and 0 bases from J, the gap between germline ends came to 11 bases. The CDR3 DNA reads as TGTGCCAGCAGCGCTAGACAGGCCTCCTACGAGCAGTACTTC. As protein: CASSARQASYEQYF.

This clone turned up a few times. The chain joins TRBV18 to TRBJ1-5; TRBD1 is a possible D gene (5 bases). The CDR3 spans 15 residues. CDR1 is KGHSH and CDR2 is LQKENI in the germline V gene. The V end lost 3 bases, the J end lost 3 bases, and 12 bases lay between the germline ends. CDR3: CASSPLKGANQPQHF. Written as DNA, the CDR3 is TGTGCCAGCTCACCCCTAAAAGGGGCCAATCAGCCCCAGCATTTT.

This clone has more than one count but fewer than ten. This rearrangement joins TRBV29-1 to TRBJ1-1, with D perhaps matching TRBD1 (6 bases). The CDR3 spans 13 residues. The V gene lost 7 bases and the J gene lost 0 bases, with 12 bases spanning the gap. Germline V CDR1 and CDR2: SQVTM, ANQGSEA. CDR3 sequence (DNA): TGCAGCGCCCGGACAGAAATGAACACTGAAGCTTTCTTT. Translation: CSARTEMNTEAFF. The entire variable domain, with the rest obtained from reference TRBV29-1 and TRBJ1-1, is as follows: SAVISQKPSRDICQRGTSLTIQCQVDSQVTMMFWYRQQPGQSLTLIATANQGSEATYESGFVIDKFPISRPNLTFSTLTVSNMSPEDSSIYLCSARTEMNTEAFFGQGTRLTVV.

The chain couples TRBV14 to TRBJ2-5; weak D call: TRBD2 (5 bases). The CDR3 covers 17 residues. Germline V lookup: CDR1 SGHDN, CDR2 FVKESK. Trimming removed 1 base from V and 0 bases from J, with 15 bases in between. CDR3 in amino acids: CASSQARLRSYQETQYF. CDR3 nucleotide sequence: TGTGCCAGCAGCCAAGCCAGACTAAGGAGCTACCAAGAGACCCAGTACTTC.

The J gene is TRBJ2-7, the V gene TRBV7-6, with 8 positions matching TRBD2. With 1 base clipped from V and 2 bases from J, the junction kept 10 bases outside the gene matches. Germline CDR1 and CDR2: SGHVS and FNYEAQ. This CDR3 has 17 residues. The chain's CDR3 is CASSLERSGGAPYEQYF. The CDR3, as DNA: TGTGCCAGCAGCTTAGAACGCTCGGGAGGGGCACCCTACGAGCAGTACTTC.

The chain carries TRBV28 and TRBJ2-7, with D perhaps TRBD2 (5 bases). The V and J ends lost 6 bases and 1 base respectively, with 16 bases between them. The CDR3 contains 15 residues. The V gene's germline CDR1 is MDHEN and CDR2 SYDVKM. DNA for the CDR3: TGTGCCAGCAGCAAAAGCGGCCTCTTATCCTACGAGCAGTACTTC. Its protein product is CASSKSGLLSYEQYF.

This clone was picked up a small number of times. The gene calls are TRBV4-3 and TRBJ2-1; 12 bases map to TRBD1. Germline lookup yields CDR1 LGHNA and CDR2 YSLEER. The CDR3 consists of 14 residues. The V and J ends lost 8 bases and 7 bases, in that order; junction bases with no gene match: 6. The CDR3 region is CASQGQGASNEQFF. DNA of the CDR3: TGCGCCAGCCAGGGACAGGGGGCGTCGAATGAGCAGTTCTTC.

This chain uses TRBV6-4 with TRBJ2-1; perhaps TRBD1 as D (6 bases). With 5 bases removed from V and 8 bases from J, the gap between germline ends came to 16 bases. The CDR3 contains 14 residues. Germline CDR1 and CDR2: MRHNA and SNTAGT. The CDR3 nucleotides are TGTGCCAGCAGTACGCAGGGGTGGATAGATGAGCAGTTCTTC. It codes for CASSTQGWIDEQFF.

V and J are TRBV7-2 and TRBJ1-5; 7 nucleotides line up with TRBD1. Germline V gene data show CDR1 as SGHTA and CDR2 as FQGNSA. The trim removed 0 bases at V and 7 bases at J, leaving 3 bases unmatched. The length of the CDR3 is 14 residues. The CDR3 nucleotides are TGTGCCAGCAGCTTAGCACCGGGACAGCAGCCCCAGCATTTT. Translation gives CASSLAPGQQPQHF.

This clone came up a few times. The chain has TRBV6-1 and TRBJ1-5; D unresolved. CDR1 and CDR2 from the germline V gene are MNHNS and SASEGT. The CDR3 length is 14 residues. With 6 bases removed from V and 3 bases from J, the gap between germline ends came to 12 bases. In nucleotides, the CDR3 is TGTGCCAGCAGGCGCCCAGGCAACAATCAGCCCCAGCATTTT. Its translation: CASRRPGNNQPQHF.

The genes are TRBV14 and TRBJ2-5; 8 nucleotides line up with TRBD2. Trimming at V came to 5 bases and at J to 9 bases, leaving 11 bases not matched to a gene. The CDR3 contains 14 residues. From germline, CDR1 is SGHDN and CDR2 FVKESK. The CDR3 loop is CASSAGTRGLAQYF. In nucleotides, the CDR3 is TGTGCCAGCAGCGCGGGGACTAGGGGTTTGGCCCAGTACTTC.

The chain employs TRBV10-3 and TRBJ2-5; possibly TRBD2 for D (6 bases). V was pared by 5 bases and J by 4 bases, with 20 bases between. The CDR3 length is 16 residues. Germline values: CDR1 ENHRY, CDR2 SYGVKD. CDR3 in DNA: TGTGCCATCAGTAGAGGGAGACTAGGGATCGGAGAGACCCAGTACTTC. Translated: CAISRGRLGIGETQYF.

The sample holds a few counts of this clone. This chain uses TRBV19 with TRBJ1-4, with no clear D. The V gene lost 9 bases and the J gene lost 6 bases, with 11 bases spanning the gap. The CDR3 has 12 residues. Germline V gene lookup returns CDR1 LNHDA and CDR2 SQIVND (reference sequence). This CDR3 is CASAWADEKLFF. The CDR3 DNA is TGTGCCAGCGCGTGGGCCGATGAAAAACTGTTTTTT.

The chain couples TRBV6-6 to TRBJ1-1, with D maybe TRBD1 (6 bases). Trimming removed 0 bases at V and 5 bases at J, with 10 bases between. The CDR3 covers 14 residues. CDR1 MNHNY and CDR2 SVGAGI come from the germline V gene (reference sequence). The CDR3 DNA is TGTGCCAGCAGTTACTCGGGGGCCGGGACTGAAGCTTTCTTT. Translated, it gives CASSYSGAGTEAFF.